This is a list of T cell receptor beta chains from one sample in a study of cytomegalovirus exposure and HLA in healthy donors. Profiling relied on immunoSEQ multiplex PCR, and the TCRdb table lists in-frame clones only, not all of them. Among about 100,000 clones, around three quarters were seen once, and the ten largest hold approximately 4%. The sequencing input was PBMCs. These receptor sequences come from a man aged 35 to 55 in good health and CMV-seronegative. The CDR3 runs from the conserved cysteine through the conserved F or W. The order of the fields is J gene, D gene, V gene, clone size, CDR3 DNA, CDR3 protein. D genes are given only for firm matches. Expanded clones get a size class; other rows say once, few or many, or leave the size out.

TRBJ1-6 | TRBD1 | TRBV27 | - | TGTGCCAGCCAGGACAGGGTCGCAGTGGGCTCACCCCTCCACTTT | CASQDRVAVGSPLHF
TRBJ1-2 | TRBD1 | TRBV6-5 | - | TGTGCCAGCAGTTACACGCGGACAGGGGGCGCCTATGGCTACACCTTC | CASSYTRTGGAYGYTF
TRBJ1-1 | TRBD1 | TRBV30 | few | TGTGCCGGGGACAGGGGGGGTGGCACTGAAGCTTTCTTT | CAGDRGGGTEAFF
TRBJ1-1 | - | TRBV4-1 | - | TGCGCCAGCAGCCATTTGGGGGCCCTAAACACTGAAGCTTTCTTT | CASSHLGALNTEAFF
TRBJ1-2 | - | TRBV12-5 | - | TGTGCTAGTGGTGGCTCTTTGGGGGGGTATGGCTACACCTTC | CASGGSLGGYGYTF
TRBJ2-1 | TRBD2 | TRBV29-1 | once | TGCAGCGTTGAGAGACTAGCGGGGGGTTATGCCTACAATGAGCAGTTCTTC | CSVERLAGGYAYNEQFF
TRBJ2-2 | - | TRBV27 | - | TGTGCCAGCAAAGGGGGGGCATCGAACACCGGGGAGCTGTTTTTT | CASKGGASNTGELFF
TRBJ1-4 | - | TRBV19 | - | TGTGCCAGTAGTATTTCAGGGGCGTACCAGGAAAAACTGTTTTTT | CASSISGAYQEKLFF
TRBJ2-1 | TRBD2 | TRBV6-4 | many | TGTGCCAGCAGTGACTCTCGCGGGGGGGCCGGGGAGCAGTTCTTC | CASSDSRGGAGEQFF
TRBJ2-5 | - | TRBV4-1 | - | TGCGCCAGCAGCCAGGGAGGCGGGCGCCGAGGGGAGACCCAGTACTTC | CASSQGGGRRGETQYF
TRBJ2-3 | TRBD1 | TRBV19 | - | TGTGCCAGTAGTATATTAGGGACAGGTAGCACAGATACGCAGTATTTT | CASSILGTGSTDTQYF
TRBJ1-1 | TRBD1 | TRBV6-5 | - | TGTGCCAGCAGTTACAGGGGGCCGAACACTGAAGCTTTCTTT | CASSYRGPNTEAFF
TRBJ2-7 | TRBD1 | TRBV19 | medium-sized | TGTGCCAGTAGTATAGAGATCGGGACAGGGTTACACGAGCAGTACTTC | CASSIEIGTGLHEQYF
TRBJ2-6 | - | TRBV2 | - | TGTGCCAGCAGTGCCCTCAACGTCCTGACTTTC | CASSALNVLTF
TRBJ1-4 | - | TRBV6-1 | - | TGTGCCAGCAGTGCCCGGGGTGAAAAACTGTTTTTT | CASSARGEKLFF
TRBJ2-1 | TRBD1 | TRBV7-8 | once | TGTGCCAGCAGCTTATTCGGGACAGGCACCTACAATGAGCAGTTCTTC | CASSLFGTGTYNEQFF
TRBJ2-3 | TRBD1 | TRBV6-5 | - | TGTGCCAGCAGTTACTCGGGACAGCCCACAGATACGCAGTATTTT | CASSYSGQPTDTQYF
TRBJ1-1 | - | TRBV27 | - | TGTGCCAGCAGTTTCCAAAGGGGGACTGAAGCTTTCTTT | CASSFQRGTEAFF
TRBJ2-6 | - | TRBV7-2 | few | TGTGCCAGCAGCTTACGAGGTTCTGGGGCCAACGTCCTGACTTTC | CASSLRGSGANVLTF
TRBJ2-7 | TRBD1 | TRBV2 | - | TGTGCCAGCCGGTCCGGGACAGGGGGCGAGCAGTACTTC | CASRSGTGGEQYF
TRBJ1-2 | - | TRBV19 | - | TGTGCCAGTAGTATAACAGGGAGTGGTAACTATGGCTACACCTTC | CASSITGSGNYGYTF
TRBJ2-2 | TRBD1 | TRBV18 | - | TGTGCCAGCTCACCACCGGGACAGGGCACCGGGGAGCTGTTTTTT | CASSPPGQGTGELFF
TRBJ2-5 | TRBD1 | TRBV4-1 | - | TGCGCCAGCAGCCGAGAGGGGGCCCCTGAGACCCAGTACTTC | CASSREGAPETQYF
TRBJ2-2 | TRBD2 | TRBV6-1 | - | TGTGCCGCCGGACTAGCGAACACCGGGGAGCTGTTTTTT | CAAGLANTGELFF
TRBJ2-5 | TRBD1 | TRBV6-5 | - | TGTGCCAGCACCCTCAATCCAGGGGGTCAAGAGACCCAGTACTTC | CASTLNPGGQETQYF
TRBJ2-2 | TRBD1 | TRBV7-2 | - | TGTGCCAGCAGCCCCGACAGGGGCACCGGGGAGCTGTTTTTT | CASSPDRGTGELFF
TRBJ1-1 | - | TRBV5-6 | - | TGTGCCAGCACCCCGGTGGGGGGTAAAACTGAAGCTTTCTTT | CASTPVGGKTEAFF